This T cell receptor beta chain emerged from a study of T cell clones after liver transplantation. Study in general: Tolerance: complete withdrawal held at least one year, liver enzymes staying within twice normal.

Study-wide results and caveats: Circulating graft-donor-reactive CD4 TCRbeta sequences fell significantly post-transplant in 5 of 8 subjects. Migration into the graft, not deletion, may explain lost graft donor-reactive T cells.

Worth noting for this clone: Its antigen is still unknown.

Unstimulated PBMCs were sorted into CD3+CD4+ and CD3+CD8+ populations. Some clones are missing from TCRdb's copy, which holds only in-frame ones; the method was immunoSEQ multiplex PCR. The sample lists roughly 97,000 clones; 80% to 85% were seen once. Germline-derived CDR1 and CDR2 are SSHAT and FNYEAQ (reference sequence). The CDR3 runs 15 residues. The germline V and J ends were trimmed by 5 bases and 3 bases, with 13 bases remaining between them. The chain has TRBV7-7 and TRBJ2-2, with TRBD2 as a possible D gene (5 bases). The receptor was isolated from a human donor who received a liver transplant. The sequencing used CD4+ T cells from blood, collected before liver transplant. This chain's CDR3 is CASSPTAGDTGELFF. DNA for the CDR3: TGTGCCAGCAGCCCTACCGCCGGGGACACCGGGGAGCTGTTTTTT. The full variable domain, its missing parts supplied by reference TRBV7-7 and TRBJ2-2, is GAGVSQSPRYKVTKRGQDVTLRCDPISSHATLYWYQQALGQGPEFLTYFNYEAQPDKSGLPSDRFSAERPEGSISTLTIQRTEQRDSAMYRCASSPTAGDTGELFFGEGSRLTVL.